The rows below give T cell receptor beta chains drawn from one sample of a study of breast tumors, draining lymph nodes, adjacent tissues. TCRdb redid the calling of the multiplex PCR reads with MiXCR, one entry per CDR3 protein. The profile shows more than 200,000 distinct CDR3 sequences, 32% of them singletons. Sequenced material: axillary lymph node tissue. The receptors derive from a female donor with breast cancer. Some clones in this sample may be carry-over from other donors' samples. The CDR3 runs from the conserved cysteine through the conserved F or W. D genes are given only for firm matches. Expanded clones get a size class; other rows say once, few or many, or leave the size out.

d_gene,abundance,v_gene,j_gene,CDR3nt,CDR3aa
TRBD1,many,TRBV3-1,TRBJ2-7,TGTGCCAGCAGCCATCATCCGGGACAGCCCTACGAGCAGTACTTC,CASSHHPGQPYEQYF
TRBD2,many,TRBV7-9,TRBJ2-5,TGTGCCAGCAGCCTAGCGGCCATCCAAGAGACCCAGTACTTC,CASSLAAIQETQYF
NA,NA,TRBV5-1,TRBJ1-4,TGCGCCAGCAGCTTGGTGGGACGGTTGGGTGAAAAACTGTTTTTT,CASSLVGRLGEKLFF
NA,many,TRBV29-1,TRBJ2-3,TGCAGCGTTGGGCTTGGCGGGTCCCGCACAGATACGCAGTATTTT,CSVGLGGSRTDTQYF
TRBD1,few,TRBV20-1,TRBJ2-3,TGCAGTGCTAGTCGCCGGGACAGGGGCACAGATACGCAGTATTTT,CSASRRDRGTDTQYF
TRBD2,NA,TRBV5-1,TRBJ2-5,TGTACCAGCAGTCCGGGGGGGAGACCCCAGTACTTC,CTSSPGGRPQYF
TRBD2,few,TRBV6-1,TRBJ2-3,TGTGCCAGCATCGGGGCGGGAGGTACAGATACGCAGTATTTT,CASIGAGGTDTQYF
NA,many,TRBV9,TRBJ1-2,TGTGCCAGCAGCGTATCGCCCCGCGGGACCTATGGCTACACCTTC,CASSVSPRGTYGYTF
NA,many,TRBV19,TRBJ2-1,TGTGCCAGTAGTGCTCTGGGGCTTTCCTACAATGAGCAGTTCTTC,CASSALGLSYNEQFF
TRBD2,NA,TRBV11-3,TRBJ2-3,TGTGCCAGCCACGGGCCAGACGCTAGCGGGAGACACAATGAGCAGTATTTT,CASHGPDASGRHNEQYF